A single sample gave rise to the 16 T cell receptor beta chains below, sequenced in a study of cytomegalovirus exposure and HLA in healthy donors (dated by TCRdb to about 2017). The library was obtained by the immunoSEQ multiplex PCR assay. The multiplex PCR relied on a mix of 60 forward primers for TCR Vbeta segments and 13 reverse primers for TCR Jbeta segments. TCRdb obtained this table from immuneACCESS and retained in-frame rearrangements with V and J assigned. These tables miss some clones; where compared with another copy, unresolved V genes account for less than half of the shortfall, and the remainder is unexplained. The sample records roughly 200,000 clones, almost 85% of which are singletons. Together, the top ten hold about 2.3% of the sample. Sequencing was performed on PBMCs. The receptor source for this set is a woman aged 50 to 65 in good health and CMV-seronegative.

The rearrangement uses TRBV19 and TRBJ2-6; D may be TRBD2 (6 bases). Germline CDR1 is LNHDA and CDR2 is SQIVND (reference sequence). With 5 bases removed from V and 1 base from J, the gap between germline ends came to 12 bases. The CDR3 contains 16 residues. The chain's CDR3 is CASSQSRESGANVLTF. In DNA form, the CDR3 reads TGTGCCAGTAGTCAATCTCGGGAGTCTGGGGCCAACGTCCTGACTTTC.

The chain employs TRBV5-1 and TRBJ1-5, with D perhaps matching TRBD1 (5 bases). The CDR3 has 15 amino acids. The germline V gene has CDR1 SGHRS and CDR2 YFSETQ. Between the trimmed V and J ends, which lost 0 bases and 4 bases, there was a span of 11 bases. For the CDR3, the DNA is TGCGCCAGCAGCTTGGAAGGGGCTGGAAATCAGCCCCAGCATTTT. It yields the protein CASSLEGAGNQPQHF.

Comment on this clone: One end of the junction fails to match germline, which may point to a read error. CDR3: CSSNGGGTEAFF. CDR3 nucleotide sequence: TGTTCCAGCAACGGGGGAGGCACTGAAGCTTTCTTT. V and J are TRBV7-9 and TRBJ1-1; TRBD1 might be the D (5 bases). Germline V gene data show CDR1 as SEHNR and CDR2 as FQNEAQ (reference sequence). The CDR3 loop spans 12 amino acids.

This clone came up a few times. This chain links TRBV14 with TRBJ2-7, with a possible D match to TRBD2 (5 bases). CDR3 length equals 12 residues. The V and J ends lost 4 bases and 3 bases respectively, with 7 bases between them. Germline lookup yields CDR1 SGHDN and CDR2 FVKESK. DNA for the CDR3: TGTGCCAGCAGCCCTACTAGCTACGAGCAGTACTTC. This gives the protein CASSPTSYEQYF.

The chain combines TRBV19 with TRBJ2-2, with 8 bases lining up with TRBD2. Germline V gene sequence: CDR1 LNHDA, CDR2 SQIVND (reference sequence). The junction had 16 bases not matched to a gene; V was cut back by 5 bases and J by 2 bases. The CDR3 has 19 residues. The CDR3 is CASSLAIGLAPLNTGELFF. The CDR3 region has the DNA TGTGCCAGTAGTCTTGCAATCGGACTAGCTCCTCTTAACACCGGGGAGCTGTTTTTT. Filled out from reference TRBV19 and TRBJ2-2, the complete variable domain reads DGGITQSPKYLFRKEGQNVTLSCEQNLNHDAMYWYRQDPGQGLRLIYYSQIVNDFQKGDIAEGYSVSREKKESFPLTVTSAQKNPTAFYLCASSLAIGLAPLNTGELFFGEGSRLTVL.

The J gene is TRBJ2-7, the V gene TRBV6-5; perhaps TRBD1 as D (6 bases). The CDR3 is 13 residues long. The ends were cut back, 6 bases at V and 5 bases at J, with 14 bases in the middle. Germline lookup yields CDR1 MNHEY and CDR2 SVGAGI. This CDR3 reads CASSPTGSDEQYF. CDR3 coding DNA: TGTGCCAGCAGCCCCACAGGGTCCGACGAGCAGTACTTC.

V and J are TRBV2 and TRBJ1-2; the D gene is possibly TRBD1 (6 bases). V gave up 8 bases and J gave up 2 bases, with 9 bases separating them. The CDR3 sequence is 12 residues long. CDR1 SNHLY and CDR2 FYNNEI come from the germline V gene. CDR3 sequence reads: CASRTVNYGYTF. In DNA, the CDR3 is TGTGCCAGCCGGACAGTAAACTATGGCTACACCTTC. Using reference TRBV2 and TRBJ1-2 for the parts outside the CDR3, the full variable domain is EPEVTQTPSHQVTQMGQEVILRCVPISNHLYFYWYRQILGQKVEFLVSFYNNEISEKSEIFDDQFSVERPDGSNFTLKIRSTKLEDSAMYFCASRTVNYGYTFGSGTRLTVV.

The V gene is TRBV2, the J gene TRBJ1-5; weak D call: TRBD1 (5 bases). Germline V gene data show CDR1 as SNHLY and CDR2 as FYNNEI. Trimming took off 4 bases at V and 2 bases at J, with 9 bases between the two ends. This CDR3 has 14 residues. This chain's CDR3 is CASSGGRGNQPQHF. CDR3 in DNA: TGTGCCAGCAGTGGTGGCAGGGGCAATCAGCCCCAGCATTTT.

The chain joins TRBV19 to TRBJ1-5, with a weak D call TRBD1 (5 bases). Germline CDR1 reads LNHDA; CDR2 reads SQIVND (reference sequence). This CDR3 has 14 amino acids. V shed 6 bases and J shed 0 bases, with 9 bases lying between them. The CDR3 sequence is CASRTQDSNQPQHF. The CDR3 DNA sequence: TGTGCCAGTAGAACACAGGATAGCAATCAGCCCCAGCATTTT.

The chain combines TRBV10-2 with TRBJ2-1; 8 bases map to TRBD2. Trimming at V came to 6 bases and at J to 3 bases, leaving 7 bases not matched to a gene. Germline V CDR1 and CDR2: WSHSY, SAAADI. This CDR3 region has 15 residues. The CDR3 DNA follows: TGCGCCAGCAGCGACCTAGCGGGTAACTACAATGAGCAGTTCTTC. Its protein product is CASSDLAGNYNEQFF.

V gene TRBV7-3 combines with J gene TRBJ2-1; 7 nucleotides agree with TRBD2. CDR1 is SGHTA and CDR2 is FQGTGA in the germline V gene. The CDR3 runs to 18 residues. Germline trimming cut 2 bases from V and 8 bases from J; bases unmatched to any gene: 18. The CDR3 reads CASSLRGDAVGYRDEQFF. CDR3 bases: TGTGCCAGCAGCTTACGGGGGGACGCGGTCGGATATCGGGATGAGCAGTTCTTC.

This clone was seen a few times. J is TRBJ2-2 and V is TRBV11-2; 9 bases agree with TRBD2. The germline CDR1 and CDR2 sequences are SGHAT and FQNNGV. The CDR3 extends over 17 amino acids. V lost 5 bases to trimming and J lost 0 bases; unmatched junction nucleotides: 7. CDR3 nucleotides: TGTGCCAGCAGCGATATAGCGGGAGCCGCGAACACCGGGGAGCTGTTTTTT. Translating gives CASSDIAGAANTGELFF.

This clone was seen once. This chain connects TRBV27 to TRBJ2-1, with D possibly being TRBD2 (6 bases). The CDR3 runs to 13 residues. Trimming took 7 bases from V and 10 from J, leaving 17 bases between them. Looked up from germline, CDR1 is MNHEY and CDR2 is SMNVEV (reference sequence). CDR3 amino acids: CASNLWRGSEQFF. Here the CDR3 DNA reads TGTGCCAGCAACTTATGGCGGGGAAGCGAGCAGTTCTTC.

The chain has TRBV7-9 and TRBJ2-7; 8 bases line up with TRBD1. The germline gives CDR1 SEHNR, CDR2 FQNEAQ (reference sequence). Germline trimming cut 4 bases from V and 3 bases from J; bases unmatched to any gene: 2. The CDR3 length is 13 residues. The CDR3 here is CASSYDRGYEQYF. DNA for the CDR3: TGTGCCAGCAGCTATGACAGGGGCTACGAGCAGTACTTC.

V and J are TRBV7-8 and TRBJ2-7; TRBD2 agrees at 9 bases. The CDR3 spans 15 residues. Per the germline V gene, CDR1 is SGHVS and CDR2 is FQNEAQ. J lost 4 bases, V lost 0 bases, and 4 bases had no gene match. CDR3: CASSLARTSDYEQYF. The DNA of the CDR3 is TGTGCCAGCAGCTTAGCGAGGACTAGCGATTACGAGCAGTACTTC.

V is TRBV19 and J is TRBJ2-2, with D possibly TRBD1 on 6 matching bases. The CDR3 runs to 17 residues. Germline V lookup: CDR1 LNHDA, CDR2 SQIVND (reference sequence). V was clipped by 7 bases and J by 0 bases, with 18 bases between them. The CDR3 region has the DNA TGTGCCAGTAACGGGCGCACCCGGGACACGAACACCGGGGAGCTGTTTTTT. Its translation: CASNGRTRDTNTGELFF.